This T cell receptor (beta chain) emerged from a study of CD8+CD57+ T cells in acquired aplastic anemia. Study-level results: The CD8+ Simpson's diversity of patients and controls was not significantly different.

A remark on this clonotype: Its antigen is not identified.

Selection for sequencing was limited to patients who had shown CD8+CD57+ cell expansion by flow cytometry. Genomic DNA acted as the template from which TCR beta VDJ combination and CDR3 sequence profiling were carried out. MiXCR was run by TCRdb on the reads, yielding one entry per CDR3 protein. The sample includes about 190,000 distinct CDR3 sequences, 48% seen only once; the top ten take approximately 9.4%. The sample consisted of sorted CD4+, CD8+, or CD8+CD57+ T cells (not recorded which) from PBMCs. This clonotype was obtained from a human donor with aplastic anemia.

CDR3 DNA sequence: TGTGCCAGCAGCCAGGGACTAGCGGGGGGGGCTTCCCCCTTCAATAGTGAGCAGTTCTTC. Its protein product is CASSQGLAGGASPFNSEQFF. The rearrangement links TRBV14 to TRBJ2-1, with 16 bases matching TRBD2. With 3 bases clipped from V and 9 bases from J, the junction kept 17 bases outside the gene matches. CDR1 SGHDN and CDR2 FVKESK come from the germline V gene. The CDR3 contains 20 residues.